This T cell receptor (beta chain) was recovered during a study of blood T cell repertoires in COVID-19. Study-level information: COVID-19 samples, acute and convalescent, were from the United States, Italy and Spain.

Assay used: immunoSEQ multiplex PCR; TCRdb lists only in-frame clones, some missing. The sample holds a few hundred thousand clones, 70% to 90% seen once. Germline assignment: CDR1 MGHDK and CDR2 SYGVNS. The CDR3 is made up of 12 amino acids. V was shortened by 1 base and J by 5 bases, with 4 bases between the two germline ends. This receptor was obtained from a woman aged 30 to 39 with COVID-19, enrolled during active disease. The sequenced sample was peripheral blood. This chain connects TRBV25-1 to TRBJ2-3, with D unresolved. The CDR3 region has the DNA TGTGCCAGCAGTGAATCGGGAGATACGCAGTATTTT. Its protein is CASSESGDTQYF.